These 20 T cell receptor beta chains originate from one sample sequenced in a study of OX40 agonist ivuxolimab in advanced cancers. Clones were sequenced by immunoSEQ multiplex PCR, and TCRdb holds only the in-frame ones, with some missing. This sample has roughly 73,000 clones, with around nine tenths found just once. The input for sequencing was CD4+ or CD8+ T cells sorted from blood, taken in a trial of the OX40 agonist ivuxolimab. The source of these receptors is an adult with an advanced solid tumor such as melanoma, head and neck, liver or kidney cancer.

V is TRBV7-9 and J is TRBJ2-1, with 8 nucleotides matching TRBD2. The CDR3 is 17 amino acids. With V trimmed by 4 bases and J by 7 bases, 15 bases remained unmatched. Per germline, CDR1 SEHNR and CDR2 FQNEAQ (reference sequence). For the CDR3, the DNA is TGTGCCAGCAGCTCCTCGCCCGGGGGGGCAGGCGGAAATGAGCAGTTCTTC. This sequence encodes CASSSSPGGAGGNEQFF.

The rearrangement uses TRBV5-6 and TRBJ2-2; D remains unclear. The V gene lost 4 bases and the J gene lost 2 bases, with 15 bases spanning the gap. This CDR3 spans 16 amino acids. From germline, CDR1 is SGHDT and CDR2 YYEEEE. The chain's CDR3 is CASSEFPSANTGELFF. The CDR3 coding sequence is TGTGCCAGCAGCGAATTCCCCAGTGCCAACACCGGGGAGCTGTTTTTT.

The chain joins TRBV7-2 to TRBJ2-7; D perhaps matches TRBD1 (6 bases). Trimming pared 7 bases from V and 6 bases from J, leaving 19 bases between. The CDR3 loop spans 14 amino acids. Germline CDR1 and CDR2: SGHTA and FQGNSA. The CDR3 loop reads CASIKGTRWGEQYF. The CDR3 coding sequence is TGTGCCAGCATCAAAGGGACAAGATGGGGCGAGCAGTACTTC.

The J gene is TRBJ2-5, the V gene TRBV6-1; 9 bases align to TRBD2. The CDR3 extends over 16 amino acids. With V trimmed by 2 bases and J by 5 bases, 9 bases remained unmatched. Per germline, CDR1 MNHNS and CDR2 SASEGT. The CDR3 is CASSELRGGPWETQYF. The CDR3 DNA follows: TGTGCCAGCAGTGAATTGCGGGGGGGGCCCTGGGAGACCCAGTACTTC.

This clone was counted a single time. The chain carries TRBV2 and TRBJ2-1, with 11 bases that match TRBD1. Trimming at V came to 4 bases and at J to 9 bases, leaving 8 bases not matched to a gene. Germline V lookup: CDR1 SNHLY, CDR2 FYNNEI. This CDR3 is 15 amino acids long. The CDR3 nucleotides are TGTGCCAGCAGTGTGGGACAGGGGGTTCCGGGTGAGCAGTTCTTC. It is translated as CASSVGQGVPGEQFF.

This clone was counted a single time. The chain links TRBV5-6 to TRBJ1-2, with D possibly TRBD1 on 5 matching bases. CDR1 and CDR2 from the germline V gene are SGHDT and YYEEEE. The CDR3 is made up of 18 amino acids. Trimming took 0 bases from V and 4 from J, leaving 22 bases between them. The CDR3, as DNA: TGTGCCAGCAGCTTGGTTGGAGGGGAGAGTCTATCGGGCTATGGCTACACCTTC. This gives the protein CASSLVGGESLSGYGYTF. The variable domain in full, with the rest retrieved from reference TRBV5-6 and TRBJ1-2, is DAGVTQSPTHLIKTRGQQVTLRCSPKSGHDTVSWYQQALGQGPQFIFQYYEEEERQRGNFPDRFSGHQFPNYSSELNVNALLLGDSALYLCASSLVGGESLSGYGYTFGSGTRLTVV.

J is TRBJ2-4 and V is TRBV29-1; D is undetermined. The CDR3 length is 13 residues. V was clipped by 1 base and J by 5 bases, with 9 bases between them. In germline, CDR1 is SQVTM, CDR2 ANQGSEA. The CDR3 DNA follows: TGCAGCGTTGAAGGTCCGGGCCAAAACATTCAGTACTTC. Protein: CSVEGPGQNIQYF.

V gene TRBV5-1 combines with J gene TRBJ2-1, with a weak D call TRBD1 (6 bases). This CDR3 is 15 amino acids long. The V gene's germline CDR1 is SGHRS and CDR2 YFSETQ. V lost 1 base, J lost 0 bases, and 8 bases lay in between. CDR3 sequence: CASSLQDSSYNEQFF. The CDR3 DNA is TGCGCCAGCAGCTTGCAGGACAGCTCCTACAATGAGCAGTTCTTC.

CDR3 coding DNA: TGTGCCAGCAGACGGGACAGGGCTGGTAACGAGCAGTACTTC. This sequence encodes CASRRDRAGNEQYF. This chain uses TRBV6-5 with TRBJ2-7; 9 positions agree with TRBD1. Trimming cost V 6 bases and J 5 bases; bases outside gene matches: 8. CDR1 and CDR2 from the germline V gene are MNHEY and SVGAGI. The CDR3 has 14 residues.

The chain combines TRBV10-3 with TRBJ2-1; D unresolved. The germline CDR1 and CDR2 sequences are ENHRY and SYGVKD. The CDR3 has 16 residues. V was pared by 3 bases and J by 0 bases, with 12 bases between. DNA of the CDR3: TGTGCCATCAGTGATGGGGTCTCCGACTCCTACAATGAGCAGTTCTTC. This gives the protein CAISDGVSDSYNEQFF.

This sequence joins TRBV19 and TRBJ1-5; D is unresolved. The V end lost 5 bases, the J end lost 4 bases, and 6 bases lay between the germline ends. Looked up from germline, CDR1 is LNHDA and CDR2 is SQIVND (reference sequence). There are 12 residues in the CDR3. The DNA of the CDR3 is TGTGCCAGTAGTGTCGGTAATCAGCCCCAGCATTTT. It specifies CASSVGNQPQHF.

The chain carries TRBV9 and TRBJ2-5; 10 bases fit TRBD2. CDR1 and CDR2 (germline): SGDLS, YYNGEE. J was trimmed by 5 bases and V by 3 bases; bases with no gene match: 13. The CDR3 contains 17 residues. CDR3 sequence reads: CASSELGSGGLGETQYF. In DNA form, the CDR3 reads TGTGCCAGCAGCGAGTTGGGTAGCGGGGGGCTAGGGGAGACCCAGTACTTC.

This clone appeared a few times. V is TRBV5-1 and J is TRBJ1-3, with D possibly matching TRBD1 (5 bases). The length of the CDR3 is 16 residues. Germline CDR1 and CDR2: SGHRS and YFSETQ. V lost 4 bases and J lost 0, with 14 bases in between. DNA of the CDR3: TGCGCCAGCAGCCCTCGGGACGTTAGCTCTGGAAACACCATATATTTT. This gives the protein CASSPRDVSSGNTIYF.

This clone was observed a few times. The V and J genes are TRBV2 and TRBJ1-2; a weak D match, TRBD1 (6 bases). Per germline, CDR1 SNHLY and CDR2 FYNNEI. Trimming removed 10 bases at V and 8 bases at J, with 17 bases between. This CDR3 has 12 residues. CDR3 coding DNA: TGTGCCAAAGCGGAGGGGGTACGGGGCTACACCTTC. Its protein is CAKAEGVRGYTF.

The rearrangement links TRBV20-1 to TRBJ2-1; D is possibly TRBD1 (5 bases). The CDR3 has 11 amino acids. Germline V lookup: CDR1 DFQATT, CDR2 SNEGSKA (reference sequence). Between the trimmed V and J ends, which lost 3 bases and 9 bases, there was a span of 9 bases. The CDR3 DNA follows: TGCAGTGCTAGTGGGGCTGGTGAGCAGTTCTTC. Protein product: CSASGAGEQFF.

The genes are TRBV5-1 and TRBJ1-2; TRBD1 agrees at 9 bases. CDR1 is SGHRS and CDR2 is YFSETQ in the germline V gene. This CDR3 comprises 13 residues. V dropped 2 bases and J dropped 8; count of bases not matched to a gene: 4. CDR3 sequence (DNA): TGCGCCAGCAGCTTACAGGGGGCCTGGGGCTACACCTTC. It encodes CASSLQGAWGYTF.

This chain joins TRBV7-9 and TRBJ2-5; perhaps TRBD2 as D (5 bases). This CDR3 spans 14 amino acids. Between the trimmed V and J ends, which lost 6 bases and 3 bases, there was a span of 14 bases. CDR1 is SEHNR and CDR2 is FQNEAQ in the germline V gene (reference sequence). CDR3 region: CASRLRGPEETQYF. The CDR3 DNA follows: TGTGCCAGCAGACTCCGGGGTCCAGAAGAGACCCAGTACTTC.

The rearrangement uses TRBV30 and TRBJ1-2; D is undetermined. Trimming took off 0 bases at V and 4 bases at J, with 9 bases between the two ends. The CDR3 consists of 13 residues. From germline, CDR1 is GTSNPN and CDR2 SVGIG (reference sequence). As DNA, the CDR3 is TGTGCCTGGAGTGTACCGGGGTCCTATGGCTACACCTTC. Translated: CAWSVPGSYGYTF.

The chain carries TRBV19 and TRBJ1-2; a weak D match, TRBD1 (6 bases). The length of the CDR3 is 13 residues. V lost 5 bases to trimming and J lost 3 bases, with 10 bases between them. Germline loops: CDR1 LNHDA, CDR2 SQIVND (reference sequence). The CDR3 DNA is TGTGCCAGTAGTTTCGGACAGTACTATGGCTACACCTTC. Its protein is CASSFGQYYGYTF.

In its sample, this clone was seen a few times. V usage is TRBV4-2 and J usage is TRBJ1-6; D uncertain. Germline V gene data show CDR1 as LGHNA and CDR2 as YNFKEQ. The CDR3 is 15 amino acids. Trimming pared 0 bases from V and 1 base from J, leaving 4 bases between. DNA for the CDR3: TGTGCCAGCAGCCAAGAGGAGTCCTATAATTCACCCCTCCACTTT. As protein: CASSQEESYNSPLHF.